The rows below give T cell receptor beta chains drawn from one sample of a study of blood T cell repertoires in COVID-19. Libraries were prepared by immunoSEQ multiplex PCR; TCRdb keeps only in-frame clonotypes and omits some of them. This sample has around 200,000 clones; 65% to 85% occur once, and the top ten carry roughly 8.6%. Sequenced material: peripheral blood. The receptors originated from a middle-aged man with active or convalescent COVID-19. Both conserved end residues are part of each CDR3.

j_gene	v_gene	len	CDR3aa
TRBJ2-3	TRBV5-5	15	CASSLLQGGTDTQYF
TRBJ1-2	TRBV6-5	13	CASSGGGSYGYTF
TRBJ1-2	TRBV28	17	CASSSPGQGYINYGYTF
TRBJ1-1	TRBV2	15	CASSLLRQVNTEAFF
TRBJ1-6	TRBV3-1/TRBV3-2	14	CASSPGQHNSPLHF
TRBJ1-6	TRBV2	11	CATQGNSPLHF
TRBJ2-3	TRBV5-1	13	CASSSTGTDTQYF
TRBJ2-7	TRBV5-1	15	CASSLEGRGSYEQYF
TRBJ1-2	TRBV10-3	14	CAISEPAVNYGYTF
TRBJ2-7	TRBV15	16	CATRLSGTGNLYEQYF
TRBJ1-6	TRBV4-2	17	CASSQAVPGTYNSPLHF
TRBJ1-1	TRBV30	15	CAWSVWGRENTEAFF
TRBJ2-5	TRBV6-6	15	CASSRRQGGGETQYF
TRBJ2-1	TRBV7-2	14	CASSSRTGSNEQFF
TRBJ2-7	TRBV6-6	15	CASSFPGTGTHEQYF
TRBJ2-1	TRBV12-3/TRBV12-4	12	CASSYRVHEQFF
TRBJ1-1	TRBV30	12	CAWKDSKQTAFF
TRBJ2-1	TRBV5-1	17	CASSRRLAGPDYNEQFF
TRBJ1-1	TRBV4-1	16	CASSLIQQGANTEAFF
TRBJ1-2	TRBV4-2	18	CASSQVPEQTLADYGYTF
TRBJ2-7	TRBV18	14	CASSPGGMIYEQYF
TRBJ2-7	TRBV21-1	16	CASSKVYGLAPYEQYF
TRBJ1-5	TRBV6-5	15	CASSGQGASNQPQHF
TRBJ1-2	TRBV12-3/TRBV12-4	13	CASSQGVEYGYTF
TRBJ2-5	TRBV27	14	CASSLGQGGETQYF
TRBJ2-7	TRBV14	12	CASSQDRRNEYF
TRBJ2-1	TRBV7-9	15	CASSLVVAGDNEQFF
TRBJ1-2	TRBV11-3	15	CASSLDSGGTHGYTF
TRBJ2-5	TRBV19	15	CASTPTGTSQETQYF
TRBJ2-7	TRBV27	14	CASSLGTSIGEQYF
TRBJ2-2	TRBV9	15	CASSGSGGAAGELFF
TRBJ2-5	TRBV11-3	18	CASSTGTGGPSFQETQYF
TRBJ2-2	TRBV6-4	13	CASSDSQAGELFF
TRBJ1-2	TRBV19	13	CASTSRGGLGYTF
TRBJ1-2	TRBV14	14	CASSRAQENYGYTF